This T cell receptor beta chain was captured in a study of beta chain features in type 1 diabetes (dated by TCRdb to the late 2010s). About the full investigation: Patients and healthy donors did not differ in mean age, gender distribution, total cell number or subset yield. A total of roughly 100 million sorted cells were examined across all samples, and RNA yield correlated strongly with the number of cells per subset. In the study, TCRB repertoires of sorted circulating CD4+ T cell subsets from recently diagnosed type 1 diabetes patients were compared with those of matched healthy donors. Regulatory and stem cell-like memory subsets were obtained from only 8 patients and roughly 8 healthy donors, while naive and central memory subsets were obtained from all 28 donors. What the research found in general, with its limitations: Patients with type 1 diabetes made fewer insertions and deleted more nucleotides at VDJ recombination sites, implying thymic rearrangement abnormalities. Naive, central memory and regulatory TCRB repertoires appeared more similar among patients than among healthy donors. HLA sub-analyses involved small numbers of individuals, so any influence of HLA type on TCRB rearrangement remained unresolved. A moderate but significant shortening of TCRB CDR3 length was observed in type 1 diabetes patients in all four CD4+ subsets. Because cDNA rather than genomic DNA was sequenced, highly expressing activated cells could have been over-represented, although no difference in activation and CD3 levels was found between groups. PCR may preferentially amplify shorter templates, but because patient and control samples were amplified and corrected together, any resulting skew would affect both groups equally.

The High Capacity cDNA Reverse Transcription Kit was used to reverse transcribe all of the isolated RNA, meaning that expressed TCRB transcripts were what got sequenced. Deep immunoSEQ sequencing was applied to naive, central memory and regulatory T cell samples, giving an average of about 3.57 million total reads per sample. After sorted cells were lysed in RLT buffer, RNA was extracted with DNase-treated RNeasy Micro or Mini kits, with the choice depending on cell number. To prevent cross-contamination, every cell subset was processed on its own, while patient and healthy donor samples were processed together. The immunoSEQ multiplex PCR was used to amplify TCRB sequences from cDNA, generating 87-bp fragments that spanned the CDR3 region. Sequencing of the amplicons was done on the Illumina HiSeq platform. The authors' analysis ran thus. PCR bias was computationally corrected using synthetic template baselines, reads within Hamming distance 2 were collapsed, and singletons that could not be merged were discarded. Reads were aligned against IMGT to assign V, D and J genes, CDR3 length and insertions or deletions at six rearrangement sites. Within each subset, clonotype counts were normalized to sorted cell number, and only after that were true diversity and Gini coefficients computed with the tcR R package. Repertoire sharing was quantified using the overlap coefficient calculated on TCRB nucleotide sequences. TCRdb limited this immuneACCESS table to in-frame rearrangements with V and J called. A share of clones is missing; checked studies link under half to unresolved V genes, and the rest is unexplained. The DNA was the basis for D and trimming; V, J and clone size are from that table. The sample has approximately 150,000 clones on record, about a tenth of them singletons. Approximately 0.65% of the sample belongs to the ten largest clones.

Each donor gave one peripheral blood draw, averaging around 120 mL, which was collected into heparinised tubes. Using a panel that included CD45RO, CCR7, CD25, CD127, CD95 and CD27, naive, central memory, regulatory and stem cell-like memory CD4+ T cells were sorted on a BD FACSAria II. Purity was above 95% for every sorted population. PBMCs were separated immediately by Lymphoprep density gradient centrifugation and were stained directly, without being cultured. Samples were stained and sorted in pairs, with one healthy donor and one patient per experiment, so that batch effects were minimized. Including the terminal cysteine and phenylalanine, the CDR3 comprises 14 residues. Of all the DNA, just the CDR3 is kept, 42 bases in frame from base 1. At the junction V is shortened by 4 bases and J by 3 bases; bases outside the gene matches: 4. CDR1 SQVTM and CDR2 ANQGSEA are derived from the germline V gene.

This clone was detected a few times. Its binding antigen is unknown. No clone much larger than this one lies a single base away; base qualities are absent. The sequencing input was central memory CD4+ T cells from blood. The clonotype comes from a woman between 40 and 50 years old in good health. Here the chain combines TRBV29-1 and TRBJ2-1, with 9 bases matching TRBD1. The CDR3 loop reads CSVAATGGYNEQFF. The base sequence is TGCAGCGTTGCAGCGACAGGGGGCTACAATGAGCAGTTCTTC.